The 30 T cell receptor beta chains below all came from one sample that was sequenced in a study of T cells in Graves' hyperthyroidism and ophthalmopathy (dated by TCRdb to between 2018 and 2020). The method was multiplex PCR. Sequencing used an Illumina HiSeq 2000. Amplification of TCR beta CDR3 regions was carried out from RNA transcripts. For the first round of RT-PCR on the TCR CDR3, the HTBI primer set was used together with the Qiagen OneStep RT-PCR kit. TCRdb took the public reads, trimmed them with fastp at Q25, ran MiXCR for clone calling and kept in-frame beta chains. When rows share a CDR3 protein, they turn into one entry using the most common DNA and genes. This sample is represented by 600,000 to 650,000 distinct CDR3 sequences; about 16% of them were singletons. The ten largest clones capture 3% to 4% of the sample. Sequencing was done on a sample of blood. The receptors derive from a woman under 40 with Graves' hyperthyroidism.

This rearrangement joins TRBV9 to TRBJ2-7, with 9 bases fitting TRBD1. The CDR3 sequence is 16 residues long. CDR1 and CDR2 from the germline V gene are SGDLS and YYNGEE. Trimming took 0 bases from V and 3 from J; bases not matched to a gene: 7. CDR3: CASSVEPGQGRYEQYF. The CDR3 DNA sequence: TGTGCCAGCAGCGTAGAACCGGGACAGGGACGCTACGAGCAGTACTTC.

The CDR3 nucleotides read TGTGCCAGCAGCCCTACAGGGATCACTGAAGCTTTCTTT. Its translation: CASSPTGITEAFF. The J gene is TRBJ1-1, the V gene TRBV13; possible D gene TRBD1, 6 bases. Germline V gene data show CDR1 as PRHDT and CDR2 as FYEKMQ (reference sequence). The CDR3 has 13 amino acids. The ends were cut back, 5 bases at V and 4 bases at J, with 11 bases in the middle.

At least ten counts were recorded for this clonotype. The chain combines TRBV19 with TRBJ1-5; D possibly corresponds to TRBD1 (6 bases). The germline CDR1 and CDR2 sequences are LNHDA and SQIVND (reference sequence). This CDR3 has 13 residues. V was shortened by 7 bases and J by 1 base, with 8 bases between the two germline ends. The CDR3 here is CASTGQSNQPQHF. CDR3 coding DNA: TGTGCCAGTACCGGACAGAGCAATCAGCCCCAGCATTTT. Complete variable domain (other parts from reference TRBV19 and TRBJ1-5): DGGITQSPKYLFRKEGQNVTLSCEQNLNHDAMYWYRQDPGQGLRLIYYSQIVNDFQKGDIAEGYSVSREKKESFPLTVTSAQKNPTAFYLCASTGQSNQPQHFGDGTRLSIL.

The gene calls are TRBV28 and TRBJ1-1, with 9 bases aligning to TRBD1. Losses at the gene ends were 3 bases for V and 10 bases for J; bases not matched to a gene: 9. The CDR3 loop spans 14 amino acids. In germline, CDR1 is MDHEN, CDR2 SYDVKM. CDR3 DNA sequence: TGTGCCAGCAGTTTTACAGGGGGCCGCCGCACAGCTTTCTTT. This encodes CASSFTGGRRTAFF.

This clonotype was counted only a few times. The chain joins TRBV6-1 to TRBJ1-3, with 8 nucleotides matching TRBD1. Germline CDR1 and CDR2: MNHNS and SASEGT. The V segment lost 5 bases and the J segment 2 bases; nucleotides outside the gene matches: 8. The CDR3 consists of 16 residues. CDR3 in amino acids: CASSPRQGTAGNTIYF. CDR3 sequence (DNA): TGTGCCAGCAGTCCCCGACAGGGGACAGCTGGAAACACCATATATTTT.

This clonotype was detected only a few times. CDR3 in amino acids: CASSIRGYYEQYF. As DNA, the CDR3 is TGTGCCAGTAGTATTCGGGGGTACTACGAGCAGTACTTC. The V gene is TRBV19, the J gene TRBJ2-7, with D maybe TRBD2 (6 bases). The CDR3 extends over 13 amino acids. V was cut by 3 bases and J by 3 bases, with 9 bases left in between. CDR1 is LNHDA and CDR2 is SQIVND in the germline V gene (reference sequence).

This clonotype was observed many times. The chain carries TRBV2 and TRBJ1-4; D may be TRBD1 (5 bases). Germline V gene lookup returns CDR1 SNHLY and CDR2 FYNNEI. Trimming pared 1 base from V and 10 bases from J, leaving 13 bases between. There are 14 residues in the CDR3. The CDR3 region has the DNA TGTGCCAGCAGTGAAGGGACGGGGGACCGAAAACTGTTTTTT. Translated: CASSEGTGDRKLFF.

This clonotype was observed at least ten times. This chain uses TRBV6-1 with TRBJ2-5; no clear D gene. Trimming removed 5 bases from V and 2 bases from J, with 12 bases in between. Per the germline V gene, CDR1 is MNHNS and CDR2 is SASEGT. The CDR3 contains 14 residues. The CDR3, as DNA: TGTGCCAGCAGTTTGCAGCCCTCTCAAGAGACCCAGTACTTC. This codes for CASSLQPSQETQYF.

V and J are TRBV3-1 and TRBJ1-4; D remains unclear. Trimming pared 4 bases from V and 8 bases from J, leaving 11 bases between. This CDR3 is 13 amino acids long. Germline CDR1 LGHDT, CDR2 YNNKEL (reference sequence). The CDR3 spells CASSLGTSEKLFF. The DNA for the CDR3 is TGTGCCAGCAGCCTCGGAACTAGCGAAAAACTGTTTTTT. Full variable domain (outside the CDR3, taken from reference TRBV3-1 and TRBJ1-4): DTAVSQTPKYLVTQMGNDKSIKCEQNLGHDTMYWYKQDSKKFLKIMFSYNNKELIINETVPNRFSPKSPDKAHLNLHINSLELGDSAVYFCASSLGTSEKLFFGSGTQLSVL.

This clonotype was seen repeatedly, ten times or more. The chain joins TRBV13 to TRBJ2-1; TRBD1 agrees at 7 bases. V lost 4 bases and J lost 4; bases outside the gene matches: 7. Germline CDR1 reads PRHDT; CDR2 reads FYEKMQ (reference sequence). CDR3 size: 15 residues. The CDR3 DNA sequence: TGTGCCAGCAGCTCCTATCCGGGACAGTACAATGAGCAGTTCTTC. Protein: CASSSYPGQYNEQFF.

This clonotype appeared many times. The rearrangement uses TRBV7-9 and TRBJ2-7, with 9 bases that match TRBD1. The CDR3 contains 16 residues. The trim removed 4 bases at V and 1 base at J, leaving 8 bases unmatched. Germline assignment: CDR1 SEHNR and CDR2 FQNEAQ (reference sequence). CDR3 in amino acids: CASSSRGTGPSYEQYF. In DNA form, the CDR3 reads TGTGCCAGCAGCTCCCGTGGGACAGGGCCTTCCTACGAGCAGTACTTC.

As for this clonotype: Relative to the germline gene, one junction end is altered; a read error may explain this. This chain uses TRBV3-1 with TRBJ2-3, with D maybe TRBD2 (5 bases). The CDR3 is made up of 15 amino acids. Germline-derived CDR1 and CDR2 are LGHDT and YNNKEL (reference sequence). Here the CDR3 reads CAGSQERRNTDTQYF. The CDR3, as DNA: TGTGCCGGCAGCCAAGAGAGGAGGAACACAGATACGCAGTATTTT.

This clonotype was detected ten times or more. V is TRBV30 and J is TRBJ2-2, with 9 positions matching TRBD2. V was clipped by 6 bases and J by 4 bases; unmatched bases: 9. Germline V CDR1 and CDR2: GTSNPN, SVGIG (reference sequence). This CDR3 contains 15 residues. The CDR3 nucleotides read TGTGCCTGCACGGGACTAGCCTCCTCCACCGGGGAGCTGTTTTTT. This sequence encodes CACTGLASSTGELFF.

This clonotype was seen only a few times. This chain uses TRBV24-1 with TRBJ2-1; D tentatively fits TRBD1 or TRBD2 (5 bases each). This CDR3 region has 12 residues. CDR1 and CDR2 (germline): KGHDR, SFDVKD. Trimming shortened V by 4 bases and J by 11 bases, and 11 bases separated the two germline ends. The CDR3 loop reads CATSDRDRKQFF. As DNA, the CDR3 is TGTGCCACCAGTGACCGGGACCGAAAGCAGTTCTTC.

The rearrangement links TRBV9 to TRBJ2-3; the match to TRBD2 covers 7 bases. The CDR3 runs 15 residues. CDR1 and CDR2 (germline): SGDLS, YYNGEE. The V gene end was trimmed by 1 base and the J gene end by 0 bases; junction bases not matched to a gene: 2. Here the CDR3 reads CASSVPGGSTDTQYF. CDR3 nucleotides: TGTGCCAGCAGCGTACCGGGGGGTAGCACAGATACGCAGTATTTT.

This clonotype was counted ten times or more. The genes are TRBV5-1 and TRBJ2-1; a weak D match, TRBD1 (5 bases). The CDR3 covers 14 residues. Trimming cost V 0 bases and J 5 bases, with 9 bases left between them. In germline, CDR1 is SGHRS, CDR2 YFSETQ. The CDR3 DNA follows: TGCGCCAGCAGCTTGGTCGCAGGGAACAATGAGCAGTTCTTC. Protein sequence: CASSLVAGNNEQFF.

This clonotype has ten or more counts. This sequence joins TRBV28 and TRBJ2-5; no clear D. V was pared by 1 base and J by 4 bases, with 10 bases between. The CDR3 runs to 14 residues. The germline V gene encodes CDR1 MDHEN and CDR2 SYDVKM. CDR3 in amino acids: CASSLSYKGETQYF. Here the CDR3 DNA reads TGTGCCAGCAGTTTATCTTACAAAGGAGAGACCCAGTACTTC.

V and J are TRBV7-3 and TRBJ1-1; D is uncertain. The V end was cut by 1 base, the J end by 4 bases, with 19 bases between. This CDR3 is 17 amino acids long. The V gene's germline CDR1 is SGHTA and CDR2 FQGTGA. CDR3 region: CASSLMSAEVGSTEAFF. CDR3 bases: TGTGCCAGCAGCTTAATGTCCGCAGAGGTAGGGAGCACTGAAGCTTTCTTT.

This clonotype occurred many times. The chain couples TRBV6-2 or TRBV6-3 to TRBJ2-1; 11 bases agree with TRBD2. The trim removed 4 bases at V and 5 bases at J, leaving 4 bases unmatched. CDR1 is MNHEY and CDR2 is SVGEGT in the germline V gene. This CDR3 has 15 residues. In DNA, the CDR3 is TGTGCCAGCAGTTTCCTAGCGGGAGGCCACAATGAGCAGTTCTTC. This sequence encodes CASSFLAGGHNEQFF.

This clonotype was counted only a few times. The V and J genes are TRBV7-2 and TRBJ2-2; 9 bases align to TRBD2. The CDR3 length is 14 residues. CDR1 is SGHTA and CDR2 is FQGNSA in the germline V gene. Trimming removed 0 bases from V and 8 bases from J; junction bases left unmatched: 1. As DNA, the CDR3 is TGTGCCAGCAGCTTAGCGCGGGGGGGAGGGGAGCTGTTTTTT. It encodes CASSLARGGGELFF.

Comment on this clonotype: At one boundary the junction diverges from the germline segment, which might be a read error. The gene calls are TRBV5-1 and TRBJ2-6, with D perhaps matching TRBD1 (6 bases). From germline, CDR1 is SGHRS and CDR2 YFSETQ. This CDR3 region has 13 residues. CDR3 in DNA: TGTGCCAGCAGCTTGGGACACGGCAACGTCCTGACTTTC. Amino acids: CASSLGHGNVLTF.

This clonotype has ten or more counts. V is TRBV20-1 and J is TRBJ2-2; 11 bases are a match to TRBD2. V shed 1 base, J shed 1 base, and the junction held 11 bases outside the gene matches. This CDR3 region has 19 residues. CDR1 is DFQATT and CDR2 is SNEGSKA in the germline V gene (reference sequence). CDR3 DNA sequence: TGCAGTGCTAGAGGCCTAGGACTAGCGGGTTGGGGGAACACCGGGGAGCTGTTTTTT. Amino acids: CSARGLGLAGWGNTGELFF.

This clonotype was counted only a few times. This CDR3 reads CAISYGEQETQYF. The DNA of the CDR3 is TGTGCCATCAGCTACGGGGAACAAGAGACCCAGTACTTC. J is TRBJ2-5 and V is TRBV10-3, with a possible D match to TRBD2 (5 bases). Germline V gene sequence: CDR1 ENHRY, CDR2 SYGVKD. The CDR3 is 13 residues long. The ends were cut back, 6 bases at V and 2 bases at J, with 10 bases in the middle.

Notes on this clonotype: The junction and the germline gene differ at one end; a read error may be behind it. The chain couples TRBV6-1 to TRBJ1-3, with unresolved D. The CDR3 consists of 13 residues. Per germline, CDR1 MNHNS and CDR2 SASEGT. CDR3 loop: CASTRSSGSTIYF. The CDR3 coding sequence is TGTGCCAGCACCCGGAGCTCTGGAAGCACCATATATTTT.

J is TRBJ2-1 and V is TRBV2, with D tentatively TRBD1 (5 bases). CDR1 is SNHLY, CDR2 FYNNEI, per germline. Trimming cost V 11 bases and J 9 bases, with 14 bases left between them. This CDR3 has 11 amino acids. The CDR3 nucleotides are TGTGCCGGTCATAGGGGTGGTGAGCAGTTCTTC. As protein: CAGHRGGEQFF.

This clonotype was counted ten times or more. CDR3 protein: CASSLERTRSETQYF. The CDR3 region has the DNA TGTGCCAGCAGCTTAGAGAGGACCCGGTCAGAGACCCAGTACTTC. J is TRBJ2-5 and V is TRBV11-1; D is uncertain. The germline gives CDR1 SGHAT, CDR2 FQDESV (reference sequence). V lost 1 base and J lost 4, with 13 bases in between. CDR3 length: 15 amino acids.

This rearrangement joins TRBV28 to TRBJ2-3; D remains unclear. Trimming shortened V by 10 bases and J by 0 bases, and 17 bases separated the two germline ends. Germline values: CDR1 MDHEN, CDR2 SYDVKM. The CDR3 spans 15 residues. Here the CDR3 reads CATTTPEASTDTQYF. The CDR3 DNA follows: TGTGCCACAACGACCCCTGAAGCTAGCACAGATACGCAGTATTTT. Supplemented by reference TRBV28 and TRBJ2-3, the full variable domain reads DVKVTQSSRYLVKRTGEKVFLECVQDMDHENMFWYRQDPGLGLRLIYFSYDVKMKEKGDIPEGYSVSREKKERFSLILESASTNQTSMYLCATTTPEASTDTQYFGPGTRLTVL.

The V call is TRBV7-2, the J call TRBJ2-2; TRBD2 agrees at 14 bases. CDR3 length: 14 residues. V trimming: 6 bases; J trimming: 8 bases; junction bases outside the gene matches: 2. In germline, CDR1 is SGHTA, CDR2 FQGNSA. The CDR3 sequence is CASRGTSGRGELFF. The CDR3 bases are TGTGCCAGCAGGGGGACTAGCGGGAGAGGGGAGCTGTTTTTT.

V and J are TRBV3-1 and TRBJ2-7; 7 bases map to TRBD2. The junction had 7 bases not matched to a gene; V was cut back by 0 bases and J by 2 bases. The CDR3 totals 16 residues. Germline V gene sequence: CDR1 LGHDT, CDR2 YNNKEL (reference sequence). The CDR3: CASSQDGIAGTYEQYF. For the CDR3, the DNA is TGTGCCAGCAGCCAAGATGGGATAGCGGGTACCTACGAGCAGTACTTC.

The table lists this clonotype with a few counts. The CDR3 is CASSVEGLAVDEQFF. CDR3 coding DNA: TGTGCCAGCAGCGTAGAGGGACTAGCGGTCGATGAGCAGTTCTTC. The chain joins TRBV9 to TRBJ2-1; 11 bases map to TRBD2. The trim removed 0 bases at V and 8 bases at J, leaving 4 bases unmatched. Germline V gene lookup returns CDR1 SGDLS and CDR2 YYNGEE. The CDR3 is 15 residues long.